This TCR beta chain was identified in a study of spatial heterogeneity in lung cancer. Time point described: sample taken at primary tumor resection. The sequenced material consisted of unsorted whole RNA from tumor, nontumor lung or frozen PBMC. Each CDR3 protein is one row after TCRdb ran MiXCR on the 5' RACE reads. The repertoire holds under 20,000 distinct CDR3 sequences, with 19% as singletons. CDR1 GTSNPN and CDR2 SVGIG come from the germline V gene (reference sequence). The CDR3 sequence is 13 residues long. The ends were cut back, 2 bases at V and 6 bases at J, with 13 bases in the middle. The V and J genes are TRBV30 and TRBJ1-1; no clear D. The sequencing used PBMCs, collected at surgery. This sequence originates from a male donor with early-stage non-small cell lung cancer. In DNA form, the CDR3 reads TGTGCCTGGAGTATGTACCCCGTCCCTGAAGCTTTCTTT. Encoded protein: CAWSMYPVPEAFF.